This T cell receptor (beta chain) is from a study of cytomegalovirus exposure and HLA in healthy donors. For the study at large: Among roughly 190 million T cells, an earlier analysis found roughly 110 million unique TCR beta sequences. Study findings and constraints: A few of the chains that were CMV-associated were confirmed in vitro to be specific for CMV antigens.

With regard to this clone: Antigen unknown.

Primers for the PCR totalled 60 Vbeta and 13 Jbeta. Only in-frame clones appear in the TCRdb table, and some are missing; sequencing was by immunoSEQ multiplex PCR. Its clone listing holds about 51,000 clones. The CDR3 is 15 residues long. The germline V gene has CDR1 LGHNT and CDR2 FRNRAP. V lost 8 bases and J lost 4; bases outside the gene matches: 8. The receptor's source is a man aged 35 to 55 in good health and CMV-seropositive. V usage is TRBV12-5 and J usage is TRBJ2-2, with 9 bases fitting TRBD2. The specimen sequenced was PBMCs. CDR3 amino acids: CASHSGSPTTGELFF. CDR3 DNA sequence: TGTGCTAGTCATAGCGGGAGTCCTACCACCGGGGAGCTGTTTTTT.